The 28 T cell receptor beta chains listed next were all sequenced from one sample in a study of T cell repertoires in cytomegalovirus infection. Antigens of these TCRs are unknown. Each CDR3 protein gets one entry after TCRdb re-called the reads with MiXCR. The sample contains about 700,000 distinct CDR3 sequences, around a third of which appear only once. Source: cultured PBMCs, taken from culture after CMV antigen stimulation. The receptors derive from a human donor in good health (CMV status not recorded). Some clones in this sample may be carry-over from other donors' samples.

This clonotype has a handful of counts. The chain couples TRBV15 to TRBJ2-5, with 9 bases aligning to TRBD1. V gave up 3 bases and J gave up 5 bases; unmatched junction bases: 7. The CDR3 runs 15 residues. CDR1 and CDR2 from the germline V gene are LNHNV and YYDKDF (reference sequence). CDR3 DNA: TGTGCCACCAGCAGGGCACAGGGGGCGGGGGAGACCCAGTACTTC. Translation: CATSRAQGAGETQYF.

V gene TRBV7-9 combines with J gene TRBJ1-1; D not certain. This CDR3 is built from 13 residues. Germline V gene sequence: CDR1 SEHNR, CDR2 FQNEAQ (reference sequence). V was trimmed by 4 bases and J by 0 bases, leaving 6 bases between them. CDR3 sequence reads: CASSSELNTEAFF. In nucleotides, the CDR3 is TGTGCCAGCAGCTCAGAGCTGAACACTGAAGCTTTCTTT.

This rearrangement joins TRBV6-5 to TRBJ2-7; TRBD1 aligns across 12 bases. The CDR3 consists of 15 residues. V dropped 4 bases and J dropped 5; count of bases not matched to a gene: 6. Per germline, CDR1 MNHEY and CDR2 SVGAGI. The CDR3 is CASSSSGTGGNEQYF. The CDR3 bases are TGTGCCAGCAGTTCTTCCGGGACAGGGGGCAACGAGCAGTACTTC.

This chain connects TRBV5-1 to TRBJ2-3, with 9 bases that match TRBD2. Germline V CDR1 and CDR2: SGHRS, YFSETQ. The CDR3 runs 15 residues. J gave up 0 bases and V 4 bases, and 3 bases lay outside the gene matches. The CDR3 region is CASSEGLASTDTQYF. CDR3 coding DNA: TGCGCCAGCAGCGAGGGACTAGCAAGCACAGATACGCAGTATTTT.

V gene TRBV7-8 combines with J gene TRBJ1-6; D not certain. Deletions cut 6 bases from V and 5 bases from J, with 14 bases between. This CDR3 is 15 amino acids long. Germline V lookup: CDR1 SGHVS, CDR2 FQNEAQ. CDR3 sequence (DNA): TGTGCCAGCAGGAAGGGCCCCACACATAATTCACCCCTCCACTTT. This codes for CASRKGPTHNSPLHF.

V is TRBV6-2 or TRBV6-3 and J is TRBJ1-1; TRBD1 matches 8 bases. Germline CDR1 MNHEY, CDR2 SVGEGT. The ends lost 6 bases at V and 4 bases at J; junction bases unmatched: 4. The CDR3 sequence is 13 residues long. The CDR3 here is CASRATGGTEAFF. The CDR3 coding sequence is TGTGCCAGCAGAGCCACAGGGGGCACTGAAGCTTTCTTT.

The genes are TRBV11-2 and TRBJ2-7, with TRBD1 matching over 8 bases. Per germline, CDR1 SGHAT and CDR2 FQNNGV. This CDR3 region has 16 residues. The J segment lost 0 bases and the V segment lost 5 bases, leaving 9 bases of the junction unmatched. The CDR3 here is CASSLIETGGSYEQYF. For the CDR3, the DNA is TGTGCCAGCAGCCTCATCGAAACAGGGGGCTCCTACGAGCAGTACTTC.

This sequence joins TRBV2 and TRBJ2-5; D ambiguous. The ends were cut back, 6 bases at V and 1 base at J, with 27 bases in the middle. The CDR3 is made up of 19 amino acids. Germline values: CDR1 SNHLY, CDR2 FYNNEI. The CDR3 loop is CASSRVLVPVYLGQETQYF. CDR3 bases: TGTGCCAGCAGCCGCGTCCTAGTCCCCGTTTACTTGGGCCAAGAGACCCAGTACTTC. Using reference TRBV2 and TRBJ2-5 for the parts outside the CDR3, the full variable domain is EPEVTQTPSHQVTQMGQEVILRCVPISNHLYFYWYRQILGQKVEFLVSFYNNEISEKSEIFDDQFSVERPDGSNFTLKIRSTKLEDSAMYFCASSRVLVPVYLGQETQYFGPGTRLLVL.

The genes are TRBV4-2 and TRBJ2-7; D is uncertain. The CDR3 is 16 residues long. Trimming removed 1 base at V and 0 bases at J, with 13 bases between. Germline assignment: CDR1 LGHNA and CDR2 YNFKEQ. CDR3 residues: CASSQVSSEYSYEQYF. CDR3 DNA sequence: TGTGCCAGCAGCCAAGTATCCAGCGAATACTCCTACGAGCAGTACTTC.

CDR3 protein: CSASPDRRILHF. The CDR3 DNA sequence: TGCAGTGCTAGTCCCGACAGGAGGATCCTCCACTTT. The J gene is TRBJ1-6, the V gene TRBV20-1; maybe TRBD1 (6 bases). CDR3 size: 12 residues. The germline CDR1 and CDR2 sequences are DFQATT and SNEGSKA (reference sequence). The V gene lost 3 bases and the J gene lost 15 bases, with 15 bases spanning the gap.

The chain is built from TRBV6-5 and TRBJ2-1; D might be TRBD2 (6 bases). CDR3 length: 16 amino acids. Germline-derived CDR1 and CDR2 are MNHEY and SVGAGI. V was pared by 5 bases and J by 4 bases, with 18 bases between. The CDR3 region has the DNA TGTGCCAGCAGTAAAACCCCGGGAGATCGGTACAATGAGCAGTTCTTC. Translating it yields CASSKTPGDRYNEQFF.

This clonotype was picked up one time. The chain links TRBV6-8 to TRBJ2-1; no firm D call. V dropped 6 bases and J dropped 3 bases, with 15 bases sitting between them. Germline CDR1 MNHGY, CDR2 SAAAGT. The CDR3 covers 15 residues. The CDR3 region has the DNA TGTGCCAGCAGCCGACATCCCGTGGACTACAATGAGCAGTTCTTC. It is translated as CASSRHPVDYNEQFF.

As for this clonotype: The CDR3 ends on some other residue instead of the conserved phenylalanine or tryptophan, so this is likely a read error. CDR3 DNA: TGTGCCAGCAGCCAAACTAGCGGGAGGGGTTATGAGCAGTTCTTA. This codes for CASSQTSGRGYEQFL. This chain connects TRBV7-2 to TRBJ2-1, with TRBD2 identical over 13 bases. V shed 5 bases, J shed 8 bases, and the junction held 6 bases outside the gene matches. Germline V gives CDR1 SGHTA, CDR2 FQGNSA. The CDR3 sequence is 15 residues long.

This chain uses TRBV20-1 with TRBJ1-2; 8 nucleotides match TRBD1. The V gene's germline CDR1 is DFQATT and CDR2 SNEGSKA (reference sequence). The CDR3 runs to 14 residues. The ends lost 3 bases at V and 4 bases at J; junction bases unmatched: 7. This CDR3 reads CSASGDRSSYGYTF. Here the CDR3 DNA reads TGCAGTGCTAGTGGGGACAGGTCGTCCTATGGCTACACCTTC.

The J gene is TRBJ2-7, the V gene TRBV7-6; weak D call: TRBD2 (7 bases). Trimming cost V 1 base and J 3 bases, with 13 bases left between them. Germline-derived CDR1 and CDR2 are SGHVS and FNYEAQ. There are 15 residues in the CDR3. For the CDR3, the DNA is TGTGCCAGCAGCTTAGTTGGCGGGGGCCTCTACGAGCAGTACTTC. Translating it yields CASSLVGGGLYEQYF.

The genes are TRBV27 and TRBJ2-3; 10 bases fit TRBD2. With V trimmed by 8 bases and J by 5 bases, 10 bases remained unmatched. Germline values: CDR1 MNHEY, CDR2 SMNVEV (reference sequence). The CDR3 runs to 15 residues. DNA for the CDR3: TGTGCCAGCGGTGGGCTAGCGGGGGTGGGAGATACGCAGTATTTT. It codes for CASGGLAGVGDTQYF.

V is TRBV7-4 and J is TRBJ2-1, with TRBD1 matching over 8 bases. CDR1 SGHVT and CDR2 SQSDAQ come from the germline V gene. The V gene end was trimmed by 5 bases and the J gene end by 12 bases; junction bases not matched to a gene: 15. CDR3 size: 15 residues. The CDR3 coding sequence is TGTGCCAGCAGCACCACAGGGGGTTCTGGAATGTGGCAGTTCTTC. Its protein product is CASSTTGGSGMWQFF.

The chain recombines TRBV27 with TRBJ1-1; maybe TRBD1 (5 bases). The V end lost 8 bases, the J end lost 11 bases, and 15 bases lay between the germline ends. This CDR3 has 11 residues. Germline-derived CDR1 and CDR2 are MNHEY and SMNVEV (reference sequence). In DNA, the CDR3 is TGTGCCAGCGGGGCACAGCATGCTGCTTTCTTT. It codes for CASGAQHAAFF.

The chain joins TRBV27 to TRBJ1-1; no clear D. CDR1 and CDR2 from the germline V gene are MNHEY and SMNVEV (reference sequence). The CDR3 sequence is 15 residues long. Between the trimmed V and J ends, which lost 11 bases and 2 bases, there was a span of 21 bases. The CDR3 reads CARPGMDLGNTEAFF. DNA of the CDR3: TGTGCCCGCCCCGGTATGGACCTGGGTAACACTGAAGCTTTCTTT.

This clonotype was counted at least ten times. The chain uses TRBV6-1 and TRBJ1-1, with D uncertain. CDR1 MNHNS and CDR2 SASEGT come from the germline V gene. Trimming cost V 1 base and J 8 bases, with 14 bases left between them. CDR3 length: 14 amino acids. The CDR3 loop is CASSEGLVAAEAFF. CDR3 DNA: TGTGCCAGCAGTGAAGGGTTGGTGGCCGCGGAAGCTTTCTTT.

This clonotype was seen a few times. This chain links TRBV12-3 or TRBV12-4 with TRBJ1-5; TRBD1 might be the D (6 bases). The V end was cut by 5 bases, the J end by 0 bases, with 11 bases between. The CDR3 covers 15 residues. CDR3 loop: CASSQGGYSNQPQHF. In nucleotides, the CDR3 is TGTGCCAGCAGTCAAGGGGGGTATAGCAATCAGCCCCAGCATTTT.

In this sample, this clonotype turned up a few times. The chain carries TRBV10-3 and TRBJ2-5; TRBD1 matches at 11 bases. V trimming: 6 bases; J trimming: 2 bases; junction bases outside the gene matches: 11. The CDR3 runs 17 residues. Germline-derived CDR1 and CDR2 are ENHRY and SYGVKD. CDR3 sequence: CAIRGTGTGGYQETQYF. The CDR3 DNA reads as TGTGCCATCAGGGGAACCGGGACAGGGGGTTATCAAGAGACCCAGTACTTC.

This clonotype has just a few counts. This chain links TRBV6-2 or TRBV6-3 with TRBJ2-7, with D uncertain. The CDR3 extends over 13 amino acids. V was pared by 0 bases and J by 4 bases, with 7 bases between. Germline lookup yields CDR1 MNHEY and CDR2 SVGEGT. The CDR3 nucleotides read TGTGCCAGCAGTTACTCGAACCCTTACGAGCAGTACTTC. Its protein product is CASSYSNPYEQYF.

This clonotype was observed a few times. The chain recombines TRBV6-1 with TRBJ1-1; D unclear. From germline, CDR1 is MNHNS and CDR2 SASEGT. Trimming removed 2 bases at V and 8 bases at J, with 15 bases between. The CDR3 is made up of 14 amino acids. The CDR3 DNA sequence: TGTGCCAGCAGTGAATTCGGAGGATTCGGCGAAGCTTTCTTT. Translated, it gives CASSEFGGFGEAFF.

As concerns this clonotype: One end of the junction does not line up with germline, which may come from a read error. For the CDR3, the DNA is TGTGTCACCGGGGGGGAATACCCTAGCACAGATACGCAGTATTTT. Encoded protein: CVTGGEYPSTDTQYF. The rearrangement uses TRBV24-1 and TRBJ2-3; 8 bases match TRBD2. The germline CDR1 and CDR2 sequences are KGHDR and SFDVKD. This CDR3 has 15 residues.

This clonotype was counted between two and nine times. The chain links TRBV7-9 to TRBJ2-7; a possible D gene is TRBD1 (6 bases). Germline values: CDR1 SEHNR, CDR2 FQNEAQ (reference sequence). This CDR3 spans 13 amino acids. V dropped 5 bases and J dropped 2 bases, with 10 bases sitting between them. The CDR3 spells CASSPRTAYEQYF. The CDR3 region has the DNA TGTGCCAGCAGCCCCCGGACAGCCTACGAGCAGTACTTC.

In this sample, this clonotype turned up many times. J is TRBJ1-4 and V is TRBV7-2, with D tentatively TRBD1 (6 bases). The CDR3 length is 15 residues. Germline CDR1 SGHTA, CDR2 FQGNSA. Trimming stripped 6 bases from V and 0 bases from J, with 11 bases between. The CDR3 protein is CASRITGTTNEKLFF. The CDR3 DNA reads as TGTGCCAGCAGGATAACAGGGACAACTAATGAAAAACTGTTTTTT.

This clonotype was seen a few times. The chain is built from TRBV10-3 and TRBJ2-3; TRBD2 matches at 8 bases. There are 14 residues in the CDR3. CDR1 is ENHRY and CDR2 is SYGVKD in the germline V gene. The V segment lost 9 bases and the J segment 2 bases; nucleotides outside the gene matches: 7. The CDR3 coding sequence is TGTGCCATTCGAACGACTAGCGCCACAGATACGCAGTATTTT. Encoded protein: CAIRTTSATDTQYF.